Reported below is one TCR beta chain. Antigen specificity is unknown. This sample stems from a study of CD8 T cells in Susac syndrome. Whole-study findings and limits: That the number of individuals in its TCR sequencing and HLA analysis was relatively small was acknowledged by the study.

Germline CDR1 SGHVS, CDR2 FQNEAQ. This CDR3 comprises 15 residues. With 3 bases removed from V and 4 bases from J, the gap between germline ends came to 16 bases. Reverse transcription of roughly 0.5 to 1 ug RNA used random hexamers. immunoSEQ multiplex PCR amplified TCR beta CDR3 across 54 Vbeta, 13 Jbeta. TCRdb passed the immunoSEQ multiplex PCR reads through MiXCR, listing each CDR3 protein once. The top ten clones hold approximately 0.12% of a sample with 250,000 to 300,000 distinct CDR3 sequences, around 83% of them seen once. The chain uses TRBV7-8 and TRBJ2-7, with D possibly matching TRBD1 (6 bases). Sequenced: CD8+ T cells from PBMCs. The TCR comes from a human donor with multiple sclerosis. The CDR3 coding sequence is TGTGCCAGCAGCTTTCCCGAGAGGGGGTTATACGAGCAGTACTTC. Protein: CASSFPERGLYEQYF.